The 2 T cell receptor beta chains given below trace back to one sample, sequenced in a study of cytomegalovirus exposure and HLA in healthy donors. PCR primers comprised 60 Vbeta and 13 Jbeta primers. TCRdb's table, derived via immunoSEQ multiplex PCR, lists solely in-frame clones and lacks some. The table has fewer than 250,000 clones, approximately 79% seen once; the top ten hold about 1.7%. Sequenced: PBMCs. These TCRs come from a male donor in good health and CMV-seronegative.

The gene calls are TRBV11-2 and TRBJ2-1; TRBD2 aligns across 8 bases. V shed 5 bases, J shed 3 bases, and the junction held 6 bases outside the gene matches. The CDR3 runs to 15 residues. Germline CDR1 and CDR2: SGHAT and FQNNGV. The CDR3 loop is CASSRDGTSYNEQFF. For the CDR3, the DNA is TGTGCCAGCAGCCGGGACGGGACTAGCTACAATGAGCAGTTCTTC.

The chain recombines TRBV27 with TRBJ2-7; 7 bases are a match to TRBD1. CDR1 and CDR2 (germline): MNHEY, SMNVEV (reference sequence). J lost 3 bases, V lost 5 bases, and 10 bases had no gene match. The CDR3 has 15 residues. The CDR3 protein is CASSQGQIRHYEQYF. The CDR3, as DNA: TGTGCCAGCAGTCAGGGACAGATACGGCACTACGAGCAGTACTTC.